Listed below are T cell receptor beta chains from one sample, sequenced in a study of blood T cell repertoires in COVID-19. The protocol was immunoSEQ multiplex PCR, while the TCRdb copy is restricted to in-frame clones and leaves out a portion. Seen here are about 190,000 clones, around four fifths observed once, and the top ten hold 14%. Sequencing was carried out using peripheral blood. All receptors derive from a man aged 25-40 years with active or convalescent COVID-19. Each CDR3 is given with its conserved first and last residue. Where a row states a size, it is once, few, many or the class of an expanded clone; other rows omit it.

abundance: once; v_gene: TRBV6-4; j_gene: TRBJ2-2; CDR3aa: CASSTDTGELFF
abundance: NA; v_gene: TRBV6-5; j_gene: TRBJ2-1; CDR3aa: CASSSSGLAIDEQFF
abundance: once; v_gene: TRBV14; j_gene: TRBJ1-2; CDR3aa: CASSAVQGAYGYTF
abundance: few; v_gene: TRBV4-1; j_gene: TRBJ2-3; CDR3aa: CASSQRTSGFSTDTQYF
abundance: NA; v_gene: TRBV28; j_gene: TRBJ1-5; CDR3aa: CASSLGTGGQPQHF
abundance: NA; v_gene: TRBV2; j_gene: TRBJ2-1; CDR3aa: CASSGLAGFNEQFF
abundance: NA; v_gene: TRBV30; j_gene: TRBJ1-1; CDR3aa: CAWSVPGRAEAFF
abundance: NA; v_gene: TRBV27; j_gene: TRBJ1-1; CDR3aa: CASSTGTEAFF
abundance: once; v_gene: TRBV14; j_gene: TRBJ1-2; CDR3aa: CASSRGQTYGYTF
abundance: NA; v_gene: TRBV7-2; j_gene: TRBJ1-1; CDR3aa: CAGTIGGYTEAFF
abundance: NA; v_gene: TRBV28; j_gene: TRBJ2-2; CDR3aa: CASKVGDRITGELFF
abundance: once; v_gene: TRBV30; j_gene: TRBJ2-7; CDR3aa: CAWSAKNTGFYEQYF
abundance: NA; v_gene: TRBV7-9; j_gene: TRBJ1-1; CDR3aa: CASSSNRGQNTEAFF
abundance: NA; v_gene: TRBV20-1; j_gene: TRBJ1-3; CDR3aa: CSAGGGNTIYF
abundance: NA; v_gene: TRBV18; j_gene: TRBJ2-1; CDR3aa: CASSPPAGQGDNEQFF
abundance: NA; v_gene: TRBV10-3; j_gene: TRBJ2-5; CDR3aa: CAIATLGGAETQYF
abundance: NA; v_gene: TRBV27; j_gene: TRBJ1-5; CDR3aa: CASSLGASSQPQHF
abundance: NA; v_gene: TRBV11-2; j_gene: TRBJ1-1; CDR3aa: CASSLDQGRTEAFF
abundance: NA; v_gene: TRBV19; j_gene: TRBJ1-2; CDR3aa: CASNRETASYGYTF
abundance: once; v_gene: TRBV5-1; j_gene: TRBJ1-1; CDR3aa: CASSSPTPTGNTEAFF
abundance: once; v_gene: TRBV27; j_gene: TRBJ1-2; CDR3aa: CASSPGGYGYTF
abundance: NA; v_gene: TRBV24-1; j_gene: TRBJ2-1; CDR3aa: CATSDSTGRFSYNEQFF
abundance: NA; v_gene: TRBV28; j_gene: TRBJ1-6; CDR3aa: CASSGDRGYNSPLHF
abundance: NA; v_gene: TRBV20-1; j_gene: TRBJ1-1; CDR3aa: CSARQGAEAFF
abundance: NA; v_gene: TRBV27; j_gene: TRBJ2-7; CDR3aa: CASSWASGSGSGEQYF
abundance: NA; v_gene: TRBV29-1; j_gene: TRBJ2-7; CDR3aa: CSVEGTKTYEQYF
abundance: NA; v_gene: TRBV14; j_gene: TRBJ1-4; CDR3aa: CASSQDPPGRDEKLFF
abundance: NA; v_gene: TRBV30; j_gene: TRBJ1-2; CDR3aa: CAWNLGHYGYTF
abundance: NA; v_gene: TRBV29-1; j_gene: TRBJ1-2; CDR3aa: CSIDRGFYGYTF
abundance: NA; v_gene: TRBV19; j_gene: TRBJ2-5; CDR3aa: CASSIPGQQETQYF
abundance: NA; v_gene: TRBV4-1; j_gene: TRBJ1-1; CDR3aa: CASSQDEDDSGYTEAFF
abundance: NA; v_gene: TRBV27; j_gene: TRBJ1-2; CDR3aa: CASSLHGASDYGYTF
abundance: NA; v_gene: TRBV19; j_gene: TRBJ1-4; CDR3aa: CASSTWTGPATNEKLFF
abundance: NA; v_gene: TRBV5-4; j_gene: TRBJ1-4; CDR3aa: CASSLGTGPGNEKLFF
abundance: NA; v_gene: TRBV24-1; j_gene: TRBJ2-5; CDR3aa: CATSDSGWDRYPPQYF
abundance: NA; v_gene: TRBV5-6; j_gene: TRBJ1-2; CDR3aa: CASSQDREFGYTF
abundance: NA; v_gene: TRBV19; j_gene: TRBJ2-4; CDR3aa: CASSPGQGLAKNIQYF
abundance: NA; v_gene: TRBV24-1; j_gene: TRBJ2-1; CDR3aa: CATRGLDNEQFF
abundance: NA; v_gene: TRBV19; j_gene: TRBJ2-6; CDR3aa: CASSIASGTGANVLTF
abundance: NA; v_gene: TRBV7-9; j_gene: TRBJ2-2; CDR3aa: CASSSTSGRLDGELFF
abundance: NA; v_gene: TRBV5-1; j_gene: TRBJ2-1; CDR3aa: CASSLTLSSYNEQFF
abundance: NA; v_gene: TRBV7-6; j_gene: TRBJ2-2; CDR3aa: CASSLALRVTGELFF
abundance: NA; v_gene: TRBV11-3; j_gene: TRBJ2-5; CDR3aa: CASSPGSQARLETQYF
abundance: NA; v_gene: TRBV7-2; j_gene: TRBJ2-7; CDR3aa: CASSSRQSYEQYF
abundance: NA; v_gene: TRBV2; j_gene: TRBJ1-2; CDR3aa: CASSEGAGGNYGYTF
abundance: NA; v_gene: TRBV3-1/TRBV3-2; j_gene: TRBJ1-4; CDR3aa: CASSQGQGEFEKLFF